This TCR beta chain originates from a study of T-cell reconstitution after alpha-beta-depleted transplantation in children. Study-wide points: The main origin of T-cell counts and diversity one year after transplant was newly produced T cells.

The table lists this clonotype with a few counts. Antigen specificity is unknown. Unique molecular identifiers were used to barcode this TCRbeta library. TCRdb called the PCR reads again in MiXCR, with one record for every CDR3 protein. The sample shows 530,000 or so distinct CDR3 sequences, around 27% of them seen only once. Germline V lookup: CDR1 DFQATT, CDR2 SNEGSKA (reference sequence). Trimming cost V 5 bases and J 2 bases, with 17 bases left between them. This CDR3 region has 15 residues. V is TRBV20-1 and J is TRBJ2-3; a weak D match, TRBD2 (5 bases). This receptor was taken from a boy younger than two with Wiskott-Aldrich syndrome, due to receive a stem cell transplant. Sequenced material: PBMCs, taken before TCRalphabeta/CD19-depleted stem cell transplant. In nucleotides, the CDR3 is TGCAGTGCTCAAGAGGGCTTACGCTACACAGATACGCAGTATTTT. Protein sequence: CSAQEGLRYTDTQYF.